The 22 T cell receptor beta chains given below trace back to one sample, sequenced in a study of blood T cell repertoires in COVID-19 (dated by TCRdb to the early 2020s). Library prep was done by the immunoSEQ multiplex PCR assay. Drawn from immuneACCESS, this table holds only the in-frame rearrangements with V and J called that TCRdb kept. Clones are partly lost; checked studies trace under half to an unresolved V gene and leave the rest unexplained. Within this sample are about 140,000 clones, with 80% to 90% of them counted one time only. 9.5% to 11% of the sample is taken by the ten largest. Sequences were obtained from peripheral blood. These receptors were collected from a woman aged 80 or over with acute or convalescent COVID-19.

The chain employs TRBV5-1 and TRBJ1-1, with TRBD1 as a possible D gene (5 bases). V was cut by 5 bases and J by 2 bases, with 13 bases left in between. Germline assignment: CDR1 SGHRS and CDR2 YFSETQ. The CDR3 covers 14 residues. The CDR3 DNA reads TGCGCCAGCAGTCGGGACTCCCTAAACACTGAAGCTTTCTTT. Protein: CASSRDSLNTEAFF.

The CDR3 protein is CASSQGEGNQPQHF. For the CDR3, the DNA is TGTGCCAGCTCCCAGGGTGAGGGCAATCAGCCCCAGCATTTT. This chain connects TRBV18 to TRBJ1-5; weak D call: TRBD1 (5 bases). The germline gives CDR1 KGHSH, CDR2 LQKENI. There are 14 residues in the CDR3. Between the trimmed V and J ends, which lost 6 bases and 2 bases, there was a span of 11 bases.

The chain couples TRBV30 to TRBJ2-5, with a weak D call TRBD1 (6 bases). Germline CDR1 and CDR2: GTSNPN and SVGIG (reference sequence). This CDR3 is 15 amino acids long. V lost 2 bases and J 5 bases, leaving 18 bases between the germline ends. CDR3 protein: CAWSRAGVSRETQYF. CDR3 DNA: TGTGCCTGGAGTAGGGCAGGGGTCAGTAGGGAGACCCAGTACTTC. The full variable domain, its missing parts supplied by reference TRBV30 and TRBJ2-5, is SQTIHQWPATLVQPVGSPLSLECTVEGTSNPNLYWYRQAAGRGLQLLFYSVGIGQISSEVPQNLSASRPQDRQFILSSKKLLLSDSGFYLCAWSRAGVSRETQYFGPGTRLLVL.

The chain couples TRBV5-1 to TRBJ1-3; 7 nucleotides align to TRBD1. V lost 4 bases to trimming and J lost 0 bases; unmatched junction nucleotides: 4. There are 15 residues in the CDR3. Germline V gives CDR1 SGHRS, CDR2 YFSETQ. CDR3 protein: CASSTGDSSGNTIYF. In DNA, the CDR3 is TGCGCCAGCAGCACAGGGGATAGCTCTGGAAACACCATATATTTT.

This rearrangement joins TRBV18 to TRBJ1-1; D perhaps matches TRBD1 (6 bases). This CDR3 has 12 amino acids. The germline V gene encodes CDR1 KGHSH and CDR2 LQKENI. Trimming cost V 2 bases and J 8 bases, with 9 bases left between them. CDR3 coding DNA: TGTGCCAGCTCACCATCCACAGGGGAAGCTTTCTTT. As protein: CASSPSTGEAFF.

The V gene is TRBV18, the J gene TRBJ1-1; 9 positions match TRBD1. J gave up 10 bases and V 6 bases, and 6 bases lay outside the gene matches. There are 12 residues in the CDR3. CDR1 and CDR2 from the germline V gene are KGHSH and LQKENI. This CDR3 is CASSEGQGRAFF. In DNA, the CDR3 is TGTGCCAGCTCGGAAGGACAGGGGAGAGCTTTCTTT.

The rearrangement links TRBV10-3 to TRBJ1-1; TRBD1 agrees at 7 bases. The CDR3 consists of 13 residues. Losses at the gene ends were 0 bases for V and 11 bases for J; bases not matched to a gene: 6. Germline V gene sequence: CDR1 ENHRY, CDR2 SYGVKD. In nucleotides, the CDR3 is TGTGCCATCAGTGAGTCCCTTGACAGGGCGGCTTTCTTT. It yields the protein CAISESLDRAAFF.

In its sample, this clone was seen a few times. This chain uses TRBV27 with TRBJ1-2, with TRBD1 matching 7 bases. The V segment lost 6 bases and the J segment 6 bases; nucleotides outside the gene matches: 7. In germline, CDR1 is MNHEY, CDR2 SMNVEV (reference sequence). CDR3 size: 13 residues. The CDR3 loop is CASSLGGDNGYTF. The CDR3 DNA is TGTGCCAGCAGCCTAGGGGGCGATAATGGCTACACCTTC.

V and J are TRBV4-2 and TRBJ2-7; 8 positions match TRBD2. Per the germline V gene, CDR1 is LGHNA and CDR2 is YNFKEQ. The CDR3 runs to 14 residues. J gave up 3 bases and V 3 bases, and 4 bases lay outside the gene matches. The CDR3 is CASSQAGGHYEQYF. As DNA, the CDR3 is TGTGCCAGCAGCCAGGCGGGGGGCCACTACGAGCAGTACTTC.

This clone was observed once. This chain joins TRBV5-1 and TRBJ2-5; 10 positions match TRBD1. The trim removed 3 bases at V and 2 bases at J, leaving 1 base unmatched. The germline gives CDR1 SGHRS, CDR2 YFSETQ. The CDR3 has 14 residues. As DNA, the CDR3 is TGCGCCAGCAGCTGGGGACAGGGGCAAGAGACCCAGTACTTC. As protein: CASSWGQGQETQYF.

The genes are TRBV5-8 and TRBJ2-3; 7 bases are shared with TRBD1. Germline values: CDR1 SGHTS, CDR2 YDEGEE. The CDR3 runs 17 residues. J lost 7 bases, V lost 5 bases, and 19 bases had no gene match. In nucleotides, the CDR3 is TGTGCCAGCAGAAGACTGGCCGGGACAGCGATTATGTATACGCAGTATTTT. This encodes CASRRLAGTAIMYTQYF.

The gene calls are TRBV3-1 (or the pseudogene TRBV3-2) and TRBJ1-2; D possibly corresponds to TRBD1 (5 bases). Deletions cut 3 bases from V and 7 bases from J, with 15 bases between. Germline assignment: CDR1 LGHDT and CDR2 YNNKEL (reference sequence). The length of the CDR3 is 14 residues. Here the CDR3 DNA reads TGTGCCAGCAGCCATGCCGGGGGGAAGGGTGGCTACACCTTC. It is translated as CASSHAGGKGGYTF.

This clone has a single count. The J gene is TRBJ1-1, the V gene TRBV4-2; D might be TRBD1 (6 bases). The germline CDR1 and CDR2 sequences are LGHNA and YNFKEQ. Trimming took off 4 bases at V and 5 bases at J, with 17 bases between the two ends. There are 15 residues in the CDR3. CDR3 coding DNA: TGTGCCAGCAGCCTCGTTGTTGGGACACCAACTGAAGCTTTCTTT. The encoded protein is CASSLVVGTPTEAFF.

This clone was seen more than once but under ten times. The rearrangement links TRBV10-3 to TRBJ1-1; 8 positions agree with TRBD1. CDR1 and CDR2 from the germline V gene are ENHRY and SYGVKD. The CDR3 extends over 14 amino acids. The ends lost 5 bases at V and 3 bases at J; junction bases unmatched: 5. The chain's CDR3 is CAISLTGEDTEAFF. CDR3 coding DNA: TGTGCCATCAGTTTGACAGGGGAAGACACTGAAGCTTTCTTT.

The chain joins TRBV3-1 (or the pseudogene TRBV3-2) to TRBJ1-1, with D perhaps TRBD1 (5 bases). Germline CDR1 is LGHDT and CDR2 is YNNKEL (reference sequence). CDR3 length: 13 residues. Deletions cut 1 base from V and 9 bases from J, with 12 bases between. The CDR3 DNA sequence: TGTGCCAGCAGCCAAGTACCGGGGGTAAAAGCTTTCTTT. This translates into CASSQVPGVKAFF.

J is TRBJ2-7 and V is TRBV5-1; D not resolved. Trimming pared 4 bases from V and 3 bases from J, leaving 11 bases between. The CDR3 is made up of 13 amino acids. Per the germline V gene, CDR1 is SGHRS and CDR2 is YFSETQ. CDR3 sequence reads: CASSPAASYEQYF. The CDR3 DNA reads TGCGCCAGCAGCCCGGCGGCGAGCTACGAGCAGTACTTC.

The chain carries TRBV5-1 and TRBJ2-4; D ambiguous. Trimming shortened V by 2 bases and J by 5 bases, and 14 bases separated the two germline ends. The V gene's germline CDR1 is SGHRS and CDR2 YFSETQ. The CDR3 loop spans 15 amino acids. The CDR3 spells CASSFNSYSENIQYF. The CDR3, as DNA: TGCGCCAGCAGCTTCAACAGCTACTCTGAAAACATTCAGTACTTC.

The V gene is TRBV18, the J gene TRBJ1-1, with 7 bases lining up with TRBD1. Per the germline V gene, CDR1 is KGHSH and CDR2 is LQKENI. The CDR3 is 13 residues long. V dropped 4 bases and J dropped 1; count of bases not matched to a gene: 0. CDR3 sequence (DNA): TGTGCCAGCTCACAGGGGGCGAACACTGAAGCTTTCTTT. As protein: CASSQGANTEAFF.

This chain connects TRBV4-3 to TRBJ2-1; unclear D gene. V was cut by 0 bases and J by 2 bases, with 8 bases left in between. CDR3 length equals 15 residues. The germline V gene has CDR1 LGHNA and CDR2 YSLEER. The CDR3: CASSQEQQPYNEQFF. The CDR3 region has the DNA TGCGCCAGCAGCCAAGAACAACAACCCTACAATGAGCAGTTCTTC.

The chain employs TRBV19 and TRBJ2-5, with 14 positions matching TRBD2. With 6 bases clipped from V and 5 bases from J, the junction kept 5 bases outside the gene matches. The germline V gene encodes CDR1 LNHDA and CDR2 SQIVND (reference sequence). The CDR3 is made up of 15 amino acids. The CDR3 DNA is TGTGCCAGTAGCGGGACTAGCGGGGGAGGGGAGACCCAGTACTTC. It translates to CASSGTSGGGETQYF.

CDR3 sequence reads: CASNRGLNSPLHF. The CDR3 DNA reads as TGTGCCAGCAACAGGGGGCTTAATTCACCCCTCCACTTT. The chain combines TRBV19 with TRBJ1-6, with TRBD1 matching 9 bases. CDR1 LNHDA and CDR2 SQIVND come from the germline V gene (reference sequence). This CDR3 region has 13 residues. Germline trimming cut 9 bases from V and 6 bases from J; bases unmatched to any gene: 3.

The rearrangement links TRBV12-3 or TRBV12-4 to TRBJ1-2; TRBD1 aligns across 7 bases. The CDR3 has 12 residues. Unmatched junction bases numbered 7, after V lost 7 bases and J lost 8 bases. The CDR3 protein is CASTNRDRGYTF. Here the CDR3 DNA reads TGTGCCAGCACTAACCGGGACAGAGGCTACACCTTC.